This T cell receptor beta chain was recorded in a study of PD-1 blockade in classical Hodgkin lymphoma. The CDR3 covers 17 residues. Trimming removed 4 bases at V and 3 bases at J, with 18 bases between. Germline V lookup: CDR1 SGHVS, CDR2 FQNEAQ. Study-wide results and limits: For complete responders, baseline diversity was comparable to that of newly diagnosed patients.

This table comes from immunoSEQ multiplex PCR, and its TCRdb copy is limited to in-frame clones, with some not included. The sample lists some 25,000 clones, almost 85% seen once, with around a tenth in the top ten. Points on this clone: The target antigen is unknown.

Each and every patient relapsed after autologous stem cell transplantation, and patients got differing brentuximab vedotin exposure. The chain carries TRBV7-8 and TRBJ2-2, with D maybe TRBD2 (5 bases). The sequenced sample was peripheral blood mononuclear cells (PBMCs), obtained before the second cycle of nivolumab. The clonotype comes from a human donor with classical Hodgkin lymphoma. CDR3 in DNA: TGTGCCAGCAGCTACATACTGAGTAGGCGGGACACCGGGGAGCTGTTTTTT. This sequence encodes CASSYILSRRDTGELFF.